Described below is a single T cell receptor beta chain sequence and its context. Antigen specificity is unknown. Only in-frame clones appear in the TCRdb table, and some are missing; sequencing was by immunoSEQ multiplex PCR. The data hold over 100,000 clones, with 85% to 95% observed a single time. The CDR3 runs 13 residues. The V gene's germline CDR1 is SGHDT and CDR2 YYEEEE. J gave up 6 bases and V 4 bases, and 5 bases lay outside the gene matches. This sample stems from a study of siplizumab effects on memory and regulatory T cells. Overall study results and limits: Treg origin accounted for an average of 68.8% of mappable alloreactive CD4+ clones with siplizumab and 26.9% in controls. The naive T cell population seemed more diverse than memory cells and seemed a major contributor to the alloresponse. There was no confirmation of the suppressive function of proliferating Tregs from siplizumab cultures.

The chain links TRBV5-6 to TRBJ1-2; 8 positions match TRBD1. The clonotype comes from a human donor in good health. The sequencing sample was made of Tregs sorted from blood. CDR3 sequence (DNA): TGTGCCAGCAGCCCGGACAGGGATGATGGCTACACCTTC. Its translation is CASSPDRDDGYTF.